Given below is one TCR beta chain in context. Its antigen is unidentified. These data are taken from a study of cytomegalovirus exposure and HLA in healthy donors. The ends were cut back, 1 base at V and 4 bases at J, with 5 bases in the middle. Germline V gene sequence: CDR1 MNHNS, CDR2 SASEGT. The CDR3 runs to 14 residues. Vbeta (60) and Jbeta (13) primers were used in the PCR. Assay used: immunoSEQ multiplex PCR; TCRdb lists only in-frame clones, some missing. The sample holds approximately 170,000 clones, roughly 80% seen once. Findings and limits, study-wide: Later analysis showed most CMV-associated TCR beta chains appearing HLA-restricted. After further analysis at a later stage, roughly 16,000 TCR beta sequences were associated with HLA alleles at 0.05 false discovery rate. Accurate prediction of most subjects' HLA-A and HLA-B alleles from TCR beta sequences was reported.

The receptor comes from a female donor in good health and CMV-seronegative. The sequenced sample consisted of PBMCs. The chain is built from TRBV6-1 and TRBJ1-6, with unresolved D. CDR3 in amino acids: CASSEGRYNSPLHF. The DNA for the CDR3 is TGTGCCAGCAGTGAAGGGAGATATAATTCACCCCTCCACTTT.